This T cell receptor (beta chain) appears in the sequencing data of a study of blood T cells in healthy people across ages. Study-level findings and limits: Unknown CMV status may confound age-related changes in expanded clones.

The germline V gene encodes CDR1 LGHNA and CDR2 YSLEER. The V gene end was trimmed by 3 bases and the J gene end by 1 base; junction bases not matched to a gene: 8. The length of the CDR3 is 16 residues. This clonotype was counted a few times. Antigen specificity is unknown. The second PCR ran roughly 6 to 11 cycles with a sample-barcoded 5' primer and J-beta primers. TCRdb used MiXCR to reprocess the 5' RACE reads, holding one entry per CDR3 protein. The data hold roughly 500,000 distinct CDR3 sequences, with 25% to 30% observed a single time. This clonotype was obtained from a woman between 70 and 85 years old in good health. The V gene is TRBV4-3, the J gene TRBJ2-5; TRBD1 agrees at 7 bases. Sequencing was carried out using blood. The DNA for the CDR3 is TGCGCCAGCAGCCAGCAGCAGGGGGTGGGCCAAGAGACCCAGTACTTC. This codes for CASSQQQGVGQETQYF.